The rows below give T cell receptor beta chains drawn from one sample of a study of CD8 T cells in ankylosing spondylitis. One entry per CDR3 protein, called by TCRdb with MiXCR from the 5' RACE reads. The sample yields 700,000 to 850,000 distinct CDR3 sequences, about an eighth seen once. The specimen sequenced was blood, either unsorted or a sorted T cell fraction (not recorded which). These receptors were collected from a male donor with ankylosing spondylitis. Both conserved end residues are part of each CDR3. A D gene is named only where the DNA matches it firmly. Expanded clones are given a class, and other clones once, few, many or no size at all.

>few|TRBJ2-7|TRBV6-5|-
CASSHLGGPNSYEQYF
TGTGCCAGCAGTCATCTCGGGGGGCCCAATTCCTACGAGCAGTACTTC
>-|TRBJ1-4|TRBV29-1|TRBD1
CSVTGRFNEKLFF
TGCAGCGTGACAGGGAGGTTTAATGAAAAACTGTTTTTT
>-|TRBJ2-3|TRBV5-1|-
CASSKDGRRTDTQYF
TGCGCCAGCAGCAAGGACGGTCGAAGGACAGATACGCAGTATTTT
>-|TRBJ2-5|TRBV20-1|TRBD2
CSAPGLAGGAQYF
TGCAGTGCCCCGGGACTAGCGGGTGGAGCCCAGTACTTC
>-|TRBJ2-1|TRBV20-1|TRBD2
CSAREPGLGNNEQFF
TGCAGTGCTAGAGAACCGGGACTAGGAAACAATGAGCAGTTCTTC
>many|TRBJ1-1|TRBV7-9|-
CASSLVEDTEAFF
TGTGCCAGCAGCTTAGTTGAGGACACTGAAGCTTTCTTT
>-|TRBJ2-5|TRBV20-1|-
CSAYGPQGETQYF
TGCAGTGCCTACGGACCACAGGGAGAGACCCAGTACTTC
>-|TRBJ2-2|TRBV24-1|TRBD2
CATSDTDGTSGNTGELFF
TGTGCCACCAGTGATACGGACGGGACTAGCGGTAACACCGGGGAGCTGTTTTTT
>few|TRBJ2-7|TRBV7-9|-
CASSLGKTVSYEQYF
TGTGCCAGCAGCTTAGGGAAAACGGTATCTTACGAGCAGTACTTC
>few|TRBJ2-1|TRBV5-4|TRBD2
CASSQGGLAGKNEQFF
TGTGCCAGCAGCCAGGGGGGGCTAGCGGGAAAGAATGAGCAGTTCTTC
>few|TRBJ1-1|TRBV25-1|-
CASSASYGTEAFF
TGTGCCAGCAGTGCCTCCTATGGGACTGAAGCTTTCTTT
>many|TRBJ1-2|TRBV29-1|TRBD1
CSAERGLGYGYTF
TGCAGCGCCGAAAGGGGGCTGGGCTATGGCTACACCTTC
>many|TRBJ1-6|TRBV6-1|-
CASSLALGNSPLHF
TGTGCCAGCAGCCTGGCCCTTGGTAATTCACCCCTCCACTTT
>few|TRBJ2-7|TRBV6-2/TRBV6-3|-
CASRQPVPSEQYF
TGTGCCAGCAGACAGCCTGTCCCCTCCGAGCAGTACTTC
>few|TRBJ1-1|TRBV9|-
CASSVDGDMNTEAFF
TGTGCCAGCAGCGTAGACGGGGACATGAACACTGAAGCTTTCTTT
>few|TRBJ1-5|TRBV12-3/TRBV12-4|-
CASSLGPDVFSNQPQHF
TGTGCCAGCAGTTTAGGACCCGATGTATTTAGCAATCAGCCCCAGCATTTT
>-|TRBJ1-5|TRBV7-2|-
CASSLRDTGGNQPQHF
TGTGCCAGCAGCTTAAGGGACACAGGAGGGAATCAGCCCCAGCATTTT
>many|TRBJ2-2|TRBV20-1|TRBD2
CSAKASGRISGELFF
TGCAGTGCTAAGGCCAGCGGGAGGATTAGCGGGGAGCTGTTTTTT
>-|TRBJ2-1|TRBV10-3|TRBD2
CAITAGGAYNEQFF
TGTGCCATCACGGCCGGGGGGGCCTACAATGAGCAGTTCTTC
>few|TRBJ2-3|TRBV5-1|-
CASSLADFTDTQYF
TGCGCCAGCAGCTTGGCGGACTTCACAGATACGCAGTATTTT
>many|TRBJ2-3|TRBV20-1|-
CSAPKRARDTQYF
TGCAGTGCTCCCAAGAGGGCGAGGGATACGCAGTATTTT
>few|TRBJ1-2|TRBV20-1|TRBD1
CSALPGGQGTYGYTF
TGCAGTGCCCTACCGGGGGGACAGGGCACCTATGGCTACACCTTC